These 30 T cell receptor beta chains share one sample of origin, sequenced in a study of beta chain features in type 1 diabetes. Study-level findings and limits: Type 1 diabetes patients showed a moderate but significant shortening of TCRB CDR3s in all four CD4+ subsets.

Expressed TCRB transcripts got sequenced, as all isolated RNA was reverse transcribed. Generated by immunoSEQ multiplex PCR, the TCRdb table keeps only in-frame clones and is missing some. The sample holds approximately 730,000 clones, 13% seen once. No antigen is known for these receptors. The specimen was naive CD4+ T cells from blood. These receptors all come from a man between 18 and 35 years old with type 1 diabetes.

The chain carries TRBV5-1 and TRBJ2-5, with D unresolved. Between the trimmed V and J ends, which lost 3 bases and 5 bases, there was a span of 11 bases. Germline loops: CDR1 SGHRS, CDR2 YFSETQ. The CDR3 extends over 13 amino acids. CDR3 in amino acids: CASSSDPGETQYF. The CDR3 DNA is TGCGCCAGCAGCTCGGATCCCGGGGAGACCCAGTACTTC.

A few counts support this clone. V usage is TRBV5-1 and J usage is TRBJ2-5, with 10 bases fitting TRBD1. Germline CDR1 is SGHRS and CDR2 is YFSETQ. This CDR3 has 16 amino acids. V trimming: 4 bases; J trimming: 2 bases; junction bases outside the gene matches: 8. The CDR3 DNA reads TGCGCCAGCAGCACCGTGGGGACAGGGGTTCAAGAGACCCAGTACTTC. Translating it yields CASSTVGTGVQETQYF. The whole variable domain, remainder taken from reference TRBV5-1 and TRBJ2-5, is KAGVTQTPRYLIKTRGQQVTLSCSPISGHRSVSWYQQTPGQGLQFLFEYFSETQRNKGNFPGRFSGRQFSNSRSEMNVSTLELGDSALYLCASSTVGTGVQETQYFGPGTRLLVL.

This clone was found many times. The chain joins TRBV6-5 to TRBJ2-1; possible D gene TRBD2, 7 bases. Between the trimmed V and J ends, which lost 8 bases and 8 bases, there was a span of 13 bases. From germline, CDR1 is MNHEY and CDR2 SVGAGI. The CDR3 loop spans 12 amino acids. The CDR3 protein is CASSGGRDEQFF. CDR3 bases: TGTGCCAGCTCGGGGGGCCGCGATGAGCAGTTCTTC.

This clone came up a few times. This chain links TRBV7-9 with TRBJ1-1; unclear D gene. CDR3 size: 15 residues. From germline, CDR1 is SEHNR and CDR2 FQNEAQ (reference sequence). V lost 1 base, J lost 0 bases, and 9 bases lay in between. The CDR3 loop is CASSLVPRMNTEAFF. The CDR3 coding sequence is TGTGCCAGCAGCTTAGTTCCCAGGATGAACACTGAAGCTTTCTTT.

The V and J genes are TRBV2 and TRBJ1-3; the D is unclear. The CDR3 is 13 amino acids. Trimming shortened V by 1 base and J by 10 bases, and 11 bases separated the two germline ends. In germline, CDR1 is SNHLY, CDR2 FYNNEI. CDR3 residues: CASSEGPSATIYF. In DNA, the CDR3 is TGTGCCAGCAGTGAAGGCCCCTCGGCGACCATATATTTT.

This clone was detected a few times. V and J are TRBV29-1 and TRBJ1-1; D remains ambiguous. Germline CDR1 reads SQVTM; CDR2 reads ANQGSEA. V gave up 6 bases and J gave up 1 base, with 15 bases separating them. This CDR3 is built from 14 residues. This CDR3 is CSVRARWANTEAFF. The CDR3 bases are TGCAGCGTACGGGCCCGATGGGCGAACACTGAAGCTTTCTTT.

The chain uses TRBV4-1 and TRBJ1-5; the match to TRBD1 covers 7 bases. The CDR3 extends over 15 amino acids. Per the germline V gene, CDR1 is MGHRA and CDR2 is YSYEKL. Trimming cost V 0 bases and J 7 bases; bases outside gene matches: 6. The DNA for the CDR3 is TGCGCCAGCAGCCAAGATGGACAGGTGGGCCAGCCCCAGCATTTT. This encodes CASSQDGQVGQPQHF.

This clone was seen a handful of times. The CDR3 nucleotides read TGTGCCAGCAGCTTGGGGACAGGCCATGAAGCTTTCTTT. It codes for CASSLGTGHEAFF. The chain employs TRBV7-8 and TRBJ1-1, with 8 bases aligning to TRBD1. CDR1 and CDR2 from the germline V gene are SGHVS and FQNEAQ. The CDR3 is 13 amino acids. V trimming: 3 bases; J trimming: 7 bases; junction bases outside the gene matches: 4.

The J gene is TRBJ2-7, the V gene TRBV5-1; D could derive from TRBD1 or TRBD2 (5 bases each). Germline V lookup: CDR1 SGHRS, CDR2 YFSETQ. Trimming shortened V by 1 base and J by 3 bases, and 20 bases separated the two germline ends. The CDR3 length is 17 residues. The CDR3 DNA reads as TGCGCCAGCAGCTTGACTCTTTCCGGGGCACCCGGCTACGAGCAGTACTTC. Translation gives CASSLTLSGAPGYEQYF.

The chain joins TRBV30 to TRBJ1-3, with no clear D. Germline values: CDR1 GTSNPN, CDR2 SVGIG (reference sequence). Trimming stripped 1 base from V and 4 bases from J, with 14 bases between. The CDR3 length is 15 residues. CDR3: CAWSALGSAGNTIYF. The CDR3, as DNA: TGTGCCTGGAGTGCCTTGGGGAGTGCAGGAAACACCATATATTTT. Complete variable domain (other parts from reference TRBV30 and TRBJ1-3): SQTIHQWPATLVQPVGSPLSLECTVEGTSNPNLYWYRQAAGRGLQLLFYSVGIGQISSEVPQNLSASRPQDRQFILSSKKLLLSDSGFYLCAWSALGSAGNTIYFGEGSWLTVV.

CDR3 nucleotide sequence: TGTGCCATCAGTGAGGTTTCGGACTCCTATCAGCCCCAGCATTTT. Translating gives CAISEVSDSYQPQHF. V gene TRBV10-3 combines with J gene TRBJ1-5; D remains unclear. The V and J ends lost 2 bases and 5 bases respectively, with 13 bases between them. CDR3 length: 15 residues. The germline CDR1 and CDR2 sequences are ENHRY and SYGVKD.

The chain is built from TRBV21-1 and TRBJ1-2; no DNA check was done on the table's D call, TRBD1. TRBV21-1 has pseudogene status. The CDR3 is 16 residues long. The CDR3 reads CASSKWLWTATYGYTF. The CDR3 DNA reads as TGTGCCAGCAGCAAATGGCTCTGGACAGCCACCTATGGCTACACCTTC.

The CDR3 region has the DNA TGTGCCAGCAGCCCCAGCGGCAGGGGGGGGTCCTACGAGCAGTACTTC. The encoded protein is CASSPSGRGGSYEQYF. The gene calls are TRBV7-9 and TRBJ2-7, with D perhaps matching TRBD1 or TRBD2 (7 bases each). CDR3 length equals 16 residues. Trimming took 5 bases from V and 1 from J, leaving 18 bases between them. Germline loops: CDR1 SEHNR, CDR2 FQNEAQ (reference sequence). The entire variable domain, with the rest obtained from reference TRBV7-9 and TRBJ2-7, is as follows: DTGVSQNPRHKITKRGQNVTFRCDPISEHNRLYWYRQTLGQGPEFLTYFQNEAQLEKSRLLSDRFSAERPKGSFSTLEIQRTEQGDSAMYLCASSPSGRGGSYEQYFGPGTRLTVT.

The chain is built from TRBV9 and TRBJ1-1; no clear D gene. This CDR3 comprises 14 residues. Germline V gives CDR1 SGDLS, CDR2 YYNGEE. V shed 0 bases and J shed 0 bases, with 6 bases lying between them. CDR3 residues: CASSVAEMNTEAFF. The DNA for the CDR3 is TGTGCCAGCAGCGTAGCTGAGATGAACACTGAAGCTTTCTTT.

This clone was seen only a few times. The V gene is TRBV7-8, the J gene TRBJ1-2, with D possibly being TRBD1 (6 bases). In germline, CDR1 is SGHVS, CDR2 FQNEAQ. The germline V and J ends were trimmed by 5 bases and 2 bases, with 9 bases remaining between them. The CDR3 has 13 amino acids. CDR3 region: CASSVTGNYGYTF. The CDR3 coding sequence is TGTGCCAGCAGCGTCACAGGGAACTATGGCTACACCTTC.

The rearrangement links TRBV27 to TRBJ2-1; D possibly corresponds to TRBD2 (6 bases). V lost 7 bases, J lost 9 bases, and 16 bases lay in between. This CDR3 comprises 13 residues. Per the germline V gene, CDR1 is MNHEY and CDR2 is SMNVEV (reference sequence). CDR3 in DNA: TGTGCCAGCACTCCCCTAGCGCTCGGTGAGCAGTTCTTC. Encoded protein: CASTPLALGEQFF.

The V call is TRBV6-6, the J call TRBJ1-5; a weak D match, TRBD1 (6 bases). Trimming removed 3 bases from V and 3 bases from J, with 12 bases in between. The CDR3 is made up of 15 amino acids. CDR1 and CDR2 from the germline V gene are MNHNY and SVGAGI (reference sequence). The CDR3 loop reads CASSYMRGSNQPQHF. The CDR3 coding sequence is TGTGCCAGCAGTTATATGAGGGGGTCCAATCAGCCCCAGCATTTT.

The chain has TRBV9 and TRBJ2-2; TRBD2 is a possible D gene (6 bases). In germline, CDR1 is SGDLS, CDR2 YYNGEE. The V gene lost 0 bases and the J gene lost 6 bases, with 15 bases spanning the gap. This CDR3 region has 16 residues. CDR3 nucleotide sequence: TGTGCCAGCAGCGTAGTTGGAGGGGCGCTTGCCGGGGAGCTGTTTTTT. This codes for CASSVVGGALAGELFF.

This chain links TRBV30 with TRBJ2-7, with D maybe TRBD1 (6 bases). V lost 2 bases, J lost 1 base, and 18 bases lay in between. Germline loops: CDR1 GTSNPN, CDR2 SVGIG (reference sequence). CDR3 length: 16 residues. The CDR3 here is CAWSYARTGWSYEQYF. For the CDR3, the DNA is TGTGCCTGGAGTTACGCCCGCACAGGGTGGTCCTACGAGCAGTACTTC.

This clone was detected a few times. The chain couples TRBV5-6 to TRBJ2-1; 9 bases map to TRBD2. V trimming: 4 bases; J trimming: 8 bases; junction bases outside the gene matches: 19. Germline loops: CDR1 SGHDT, CDR2 YYEEEE. The CDR3 runs to 18 residues. CDR3 amino acids: CASSPIASGGLPLDEQFF. CDR3 DNA sequence: TGTGCCAGCAGCCCTATTGCGAGCGGGGGGCTTCCTTTGGATGAGCAGTTCTTC.

The chain links TRBV1 to TRBJ1-1. TRBV1 is listed as a pseudogene. The CDR3 covers 15 residues. The CDR3 loop is CTSSQPRGARTEAFF. The DNA of the CDR3 is TGCACCAGCAGCCAACCGCGGGGGGCTAGGACTGAAGCTTTCTTT.

The CDR3 region has the DNA TGTGCCATGGGGACTCCCGAAATCAAAGGTGAAGCTTTCTTT. This gives the protein CAMGTPEIKGEAFF. The chain combines TRBV10-3 with TRBJ1-1; TRBD1 is a possible D gene (5 bases). Germline V gene lookup returns CDR1 ENHRY and CDR2 SYGVKD. This CDR3 has 14 amino acids. V lost 9 bases to trimming and J lost 7 bases, with 21 bases between them.

This sequence joins TRBV9 and TRBJ1-5, with D perhaps matching TRBD1 (5 bases). CDR3 length equals 15 residues. Germline V CDR1 and CDR2: SGDLS, YYNGEE. The V end was cut by 0 bases, the J end by 1 base, with 8 bases between. The CDR3 spells CASSVGGESNQPQHF. CDR3 nucleotides: TGTGCCAGCAGCGTAGGGGGGGAAAGCAATCAGCCCCAGCATTTT. The full variable domain, in which reference TRBV9 and TRBJ1-5 provide the parts outside the CDR3, is DSGVTQTPKHLITATGQRVTLRCSPRSGDLSVYWYQQSLDQGLQFLIQYYNGEERAKGNILERFSAQQFPDLHSELNLSSLELGDSALYFCASSVGGESNQPQHFGDGTRLSIL.

The chain couples TRBV5-1 to TRBJ2-1, with 12 bases matching TRBD1. The CDR3 is made up of 15 amino acids. V dropped 4 bases and J dropped 7; count of bases not matched to a gene: 6. In germline, CDR1 is SGHRS, CDR2 YFSETQ. Here the CDR3 reads CASSPGQGAFNEQFF. The CDR3 bases are TGCGCCAGCAGCCCGGGACAGGGGGCTTTTAATGAGCAGTTCTTC.

This clone was seen a few times. The rearrangement uses TRBV7-9 and TRBJ1-1, with D tentatively TRBD1 (5 bases). This CDR3 has 11 amino acids. Germline assignment: CDR1 SEHNR and CDR2 FQNEAQ (reference sequence). Trimming took 2 bases from V and 8 from J, leaving 6 bases between them. The CDR3 DNA is TGTGCCAGCAGCTTACAGGGAGAAGCTTTCTTT. Translation: CASSLQGEAFF.

The rearrangement joins TRBV18 to TRBJ2-7, with D tentatively TRBD1 (6 bases). CDR1 is KGHSH and CDR2 is LQKENI in the germline V gene. The length of the CDR3 is 16 residues. Trimming removed 3 bases at V and 5 bases at J, with 20 bases between. The CDR3 is CASSPVAGTQVNEQYF. In DNA form, the CDR3 reads TGTGCCAGCTCACCGGTCGCCGGGACACAGGTAAACGAGCAGTACTTC.

This clone was observed a single time. This chain links TRBV19 with TRBJ2-7; TRBD1 might be the D (5 bases). Germline CDR1 is LNHDA and CDR2 is SQIVND (reference sequence). This CDR3 region has 13 residues. V gave up 2 bases and J gave up 3 bases, with 8 bases separating them. CDR3 coding DNA: TGTGCCAGTAGTATAACAGGACACTACGAGCAGTACTTC. This translates into CASSITGHYEQYF.

This chain links TRBV19 with TRBJ2-1, with D uncertain. The CDR3 spans 16 residues. CDR1 and CDR2 from the germline V gene are LNHDA and SQIVND (reference sequence). V lost 7 bases to trimming and J lost 4 bases, with 20 bases between them. CDR3 in DNA: TGTGCCAGTACTCCCACCCTGGGGATGGGTTACAATGAGCAGTTCTTC. Amino acids: CASTPTLGMGYNEQFF.

The chain couples TRBV5-1 to TRBJ1-1; TRBD1 matches 7 bases. Losses at the gene ends were 0 bases for V and 4 bases for J; bases not matched to a gene: 3. Germline lookup yields CDR1 SGHRS and CDR2 YFSETQ. The CDR3 is made up of 14 amino acids. CDR3 in amino acids: CASSLEAGGTEAFF. For the CDR3, the DNA is TGCGCCAGCAGCTTGGAAGCAGGGGGCACTGAAGCTTTCTTT.

This rearrangement joins TRBV29-1 to TRBJ1-2; no clear D gene. CDR3 length: 11 amino acids. Trimming took 7 bases from V and 7 from J, leaving 13 bases between them. Germline-derived CDR1 and CDR2 are SQVTM and ANQGSEA. Here the CDR3 reads CSADAAGGYTF. CDR3 nucleotide sequence: TGCAGCGCCGACGCGGCCGGTGGCTACACCTTC.